This section outlines one T cell receptor (beta chain) sequence together with its context. These data come from a study of blood T cells in healthy people across ages. This CDR3 is 12 amino acids long. Germline CDR1 MNHNY, CDR2 SVGAGI (reference sequence). The ends were cut back, 11 bases at V and 7 bases at J, with 15 bases in the middle. With a J-beta primer mix and a sample-barcoded 5' primer, a second PCR ran roughly 7 to 11 cycles. Via MiXCR, TCRdb re-called the 5' RACE reads, giving one row per CDR3 protein. The sample shows about 780,000 distinct CDR3 sequences, roughly 24% of them seen only once. These same data were also listed under a study on T cells of mothers and their children.

The sequence was collected from a boy aged 10-17 years in good health. J is TRBJ1-5 and V is TRBV6-6, with D perhaps matching TRBD1 (6 bases). Source material: blood. In nucleotides, the CDR3 is TGTGCCGGAGGGGGGGCAGGGCAGCCCCAGCATTTT. This gives the protein CAGGGAGQPQHF.